This T cell receptor (beta chain) was sequenced in a study of HIV-infected patients and healthy controls. Germline CDR1 reads SNHLY; CDR2 reads FYNNEI. J gave up 2 bases and V 6 bases, and 8 bases lay outside the gene matches. The CDR3 consists of 15 residues. This clonotype ranks as medium-sized (0.01 to 0.1%). 450 to 600 ng RNA was reverse transcribed with alpha and beta constant-region primers. Separate chain-specific third strand synthesis with multiplexing indices produced the alpha and beta libraries. The SP2 site served as the priming point for second strand synthesis. A single record per CDR3 protein comes from TCRdb applying MiXCR to the 5' RACE reads. Of more than 15,000 distinct CDR3 sequences in the sample, roughly an eighth were seen once. All unsorted peripheral T cells were captured because whole blood was used without fractionation.

J is TRBJ2-5 and V is TRBV2; 8 bases line up with TRBD2. The sequencing input was blood. The receptor's source is an adult in good health. CDR3 sequence: CASSPGGVLQETQYF. For the CDR3, the DNA is TGTGCCAGCAGCCCCGGGGGGGTGCTACAAGAGACCCAGTACTTC.